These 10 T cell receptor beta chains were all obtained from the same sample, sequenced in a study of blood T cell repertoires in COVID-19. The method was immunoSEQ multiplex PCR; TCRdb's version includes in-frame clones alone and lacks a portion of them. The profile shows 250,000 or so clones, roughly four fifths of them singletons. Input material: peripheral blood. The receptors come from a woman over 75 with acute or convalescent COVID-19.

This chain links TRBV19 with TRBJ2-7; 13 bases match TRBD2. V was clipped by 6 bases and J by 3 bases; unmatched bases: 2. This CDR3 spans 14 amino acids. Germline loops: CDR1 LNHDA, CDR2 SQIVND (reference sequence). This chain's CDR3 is CASSGLAGDYEQYF. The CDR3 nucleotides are TGTGCCAGTAGCGGACTAGCGGGGGACTACGAGCAGTACTTC.

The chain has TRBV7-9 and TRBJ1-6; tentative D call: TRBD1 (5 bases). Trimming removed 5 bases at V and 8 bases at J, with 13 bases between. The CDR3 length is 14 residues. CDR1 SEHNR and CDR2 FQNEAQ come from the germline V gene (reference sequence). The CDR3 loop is CASSRTGMDSPLHF. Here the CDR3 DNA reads TGTGCCAGCAGCCGAACAGGAATGGATTCACCCCTCCACTTT.

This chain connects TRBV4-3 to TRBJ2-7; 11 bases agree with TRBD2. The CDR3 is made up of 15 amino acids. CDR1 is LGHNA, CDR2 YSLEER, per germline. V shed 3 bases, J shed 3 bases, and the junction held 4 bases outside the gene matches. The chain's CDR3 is CASSQATSGSYEQYF. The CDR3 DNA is TGCGCCAGCAGCCAGGCTACTAGCGGGAGCTACGAGCAGTACTTC.

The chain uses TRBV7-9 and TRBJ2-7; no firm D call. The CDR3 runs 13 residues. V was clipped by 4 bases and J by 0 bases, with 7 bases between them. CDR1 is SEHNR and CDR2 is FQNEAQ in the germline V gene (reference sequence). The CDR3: CASSSPNSYEQYF. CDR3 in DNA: TGTGCCAGCAGCTCACCTAACTCCTACGAGCAGTACTTC. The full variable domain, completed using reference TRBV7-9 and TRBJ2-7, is DTGVSQNPRHKITKRGQNVTFRCDPISEHNRLYWYRQTLGQGPEFLTYFQNEAQLEKSRLLSDRFSAERPKGSFSTLEIQRTEQGDSAMYLCASSSPNSYEQYFGPGTRLTVT.

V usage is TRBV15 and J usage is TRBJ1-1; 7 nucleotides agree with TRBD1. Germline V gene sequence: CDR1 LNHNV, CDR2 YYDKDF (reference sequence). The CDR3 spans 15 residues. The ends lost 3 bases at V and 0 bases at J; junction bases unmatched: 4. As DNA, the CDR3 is TGTGCCACCAGCAGGGGGGGACAGTTGAACACTGAAGCTTTCTTT. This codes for CATSRGGQLNTEAFF.

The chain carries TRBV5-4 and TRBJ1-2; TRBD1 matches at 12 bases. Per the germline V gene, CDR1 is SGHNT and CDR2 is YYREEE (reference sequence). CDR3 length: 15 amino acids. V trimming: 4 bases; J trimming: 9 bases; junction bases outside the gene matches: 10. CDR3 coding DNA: TGTGCCAGCAGCCTCGGGACAGGGGGCGCGGTAAGCTACACCTTC. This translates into CASSLGTGGAVSYTF. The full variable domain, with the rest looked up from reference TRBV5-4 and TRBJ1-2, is ETGVTQSPTHLIKTRGQQVTLRCSSQSGHNTVSWYQQALGQGPQFIFQYYREEENGRGNFPPRFSGLQFPNYSSELNVNALELDDSALYLCASSLGTGGAVSYTFGSGTRLTVV.

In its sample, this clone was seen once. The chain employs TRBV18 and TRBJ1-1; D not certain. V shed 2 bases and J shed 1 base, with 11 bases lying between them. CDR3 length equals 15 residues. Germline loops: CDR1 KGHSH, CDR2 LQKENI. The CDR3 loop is CASSPGGQTNTEAFF. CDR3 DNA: TGTGCCAGCTCACCAGGTGGGCAAACGAACACTGAAGCTTTCTTT. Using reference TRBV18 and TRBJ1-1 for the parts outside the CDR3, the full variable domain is NAGVMQNPRHLVRRRGQEARLRCSPMKGHSHVYWYRQLPEEGLKFMVYLQKENIIDESGMPKERFSAEFPKEGPSILRIQQVVRGDSAAYFCASSPGGQTNTEAFFGQGTRLTVV.

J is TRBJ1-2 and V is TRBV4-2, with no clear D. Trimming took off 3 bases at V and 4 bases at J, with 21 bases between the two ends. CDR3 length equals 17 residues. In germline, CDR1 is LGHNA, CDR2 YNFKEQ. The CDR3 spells CASSQNALVTALYGYTF. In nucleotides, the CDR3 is TGTGCCAGCAGCCAGAATGCGCTTGTTACAGCACTCTATGGCTACACCTTC.

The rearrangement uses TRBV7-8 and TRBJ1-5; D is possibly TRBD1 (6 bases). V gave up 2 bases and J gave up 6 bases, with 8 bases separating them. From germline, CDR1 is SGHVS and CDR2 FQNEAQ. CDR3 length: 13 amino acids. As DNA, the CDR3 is TGTGCCAGCAGCTTAACAGGGCCTCAGCCCCAGCATTTT. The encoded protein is CASSLTGPQPQHF.

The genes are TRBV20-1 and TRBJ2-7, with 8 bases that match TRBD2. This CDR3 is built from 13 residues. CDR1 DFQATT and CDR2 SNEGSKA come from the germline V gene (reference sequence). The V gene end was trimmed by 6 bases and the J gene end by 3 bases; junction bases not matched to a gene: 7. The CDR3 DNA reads TGCAGTGCAAGTCCCGGGACTAGCTACGAGCAGTACTTC. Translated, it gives CSASPGTSYEQYF.